This T cell receptor beta chain was observed in a study of cytomegalovirus exposure and HLA in healthy donors. Researchers ran the PCR with 60 Vbeta and 13 Jbeta primers. Data came from immunoSEQ multiplex PCR; TCRdb stores just in-frame clones and leaves some out. The data show approximately 170,000 clones, with roughly 77% seen just once and about 2.6% held by the top ten. This clonotype originated in a middle-aged woman in good health and CMV-seropositive. The sample comprised PBMCs.

The DNA of the CDR3 is TGTGCCAGTAGTCTGAGGACAGTAGCTAACTATGGCTACACCTTC. Residues: CASSLRTVANYGYTF. The rearrangement uses TRBV19 and TRBJ1-2; tentatively, D is TRBD1 (6 bases). V lost 5 bases and J lost 0, with 13 bases in between. The germline CDR1 and CDR2 sequences are LNHDA and SQIVND (reference sequence). The length of the CDR3 is 15 residues.